This TCR beta chain was documented in a study of cytomegalovirus exposure and HLA in healthy donors. General observations from the study: The study labeled more than 150 TCR beta chains cytomegalovirus-associated. Researchers reported in a later analysis that common viral pathogens appeared linked to several top clusters.

Notes on this clone: What it binds is unknown.

Trimming left V 1 base short and J 11 bases short, with 12 bases between. CDR3 length: 13 residues. From germline, CDR1 is KGHSH and CDR2 LQKENI. The study ran its PCR with 60 Vbeta and 13 Jbeta primers. Sequencing was performed with immunoSEQ multiplex PCR; in TCRdb, only in-frame clones are kept and a portion is missing. The profile covers around 100,000 clones, with about three quarters appearing a single time and under 5% taken by the ten largest. The chain is built from TRBV18 and TRBJ1-5, with D unclear. The sequence was obtained from a male donor in good health and CMV-seropositive. The sequencing sample was made of PBMCs. CDR3 nucleotide sequence: TGTGCCAGCTCACCACGGGCAGATTCGGCCCAGCATTTT. Its translation is CASSPRADSAQHF.